The rows below give T cell receptor beta chains drawn from one sample of a study of shared clonotypes between healthy human individuals. Measured with immunoSEQ multiplex PCR; TCRdb has only the in-frame clones, and not every one. The sample lists more than 550,000 clones, under 95% occurring once. The sample consisted of naive CD8+ T cells sorted from blood. The origin of the receptors is a man younger than 45 in good health. The CDR3 runs from the conserved cysteine through the conserved F or W. Each record gives: CDR3 DNA, CDR3 protein, D gene, clone size, J gene, V gene. A D gene is named only where the DNA matches it firmly. Clone size is not always given. Where it is, it says once, few, many or a class for expanded clones.

TGTGCCAGCATGGATGGTGCCGGCACTGAAGCTTTCTTT | CASMDGAGTEAFF | NA | NA | TRBJ1-1 | TRBV27
TGTGCCAGCCTTGGGGCGGAATCCTACGAGCAGTACTTC | CASLGAESYEQYF | NA | NA | TRBJ2-7 | TRBV5-6
TGCGCCAGCAGCTCAGGGATCTCGTATGGCTACACCTTC | CASSSGISYGYTF | NA | NA | TRBJ1-2 | TRBV5-1
TGTGCCAGCAGCTCCGGGACAGGTATTGGCGAGACCCAGTACTTC | CASSSGTGIGETQYF | TRBD1 | NA | TRBJ2-5 | TRBV11-2
TGTGCCAGCAGCCTCCGACCGGGACAGGGGGCGATGGAGACCCAGTACTTC | CASSLRPGQGAMETQYF | TRBD1 | NA | TRBJ2-5 | TRBV7-9
TGCAGCGTTGAAATCCCATCCACCGATGAGCAGTTCTTC | CSVEIPSTDEQFF | NA | NA | TRBJ2-1 | TRBV29-1
TGTGCCAGCAGTTTTCTCGGGACAGGGTCCTACAATGAGCAGTTCTTC | CASSFLGTGSYNEQFF | TRBD1 | NA | TRBJ2-1 | TRBV27
TGCAGCGTTGCGGGGCCCGAGGGGGCTGAGCAGTTCTTC | CSVAGPEGAEQFF | TRBD1 | once | TRBJ2-1 | TRBV29-1
TGTGCCGTGGGCCATTACGAGCAGTACTTC | CAVGHYEQYF | NA | NA | TRBJ2-7 | TRBV5-4
TGCGCCAGCAGCCAAGGAGGACTTGACAGTTATTCCAACTATGGCTACACCTTC | CASSQGGLDSYSNYGYTF | NA | NA | TRBJ1-2 | TRBV4-1
TGTGCTAGTGGTTTGTTGGAAGGGGTAGTCTATGGCTACACCTTC | CASGLLEGVVYGYTF | NA | NA | TRBJ1-2 | TRBV12-5
TGCGCCAGCAGAGGAGGGGATCGTCATGGGGGCACTGAAGCTTTCTTT | CASRGGDRHGGTEAFF | NA | NA | TRBJ1-1 | TRBV5-1
TGTGCCAGCAGTCGGGGACTAGGGACAGAGACCCAGTACTTC | CASSRGLGTETQYF | TRBD2 | NA | TRBJ2-5 | TRBV27
TGTGCCAGCAGGGAGGGGGCAGGGGCCTACGAGCAGTACTTC | CASREGAGAYEQYF | NA | NA | TRBJ2-7 | TRBV6-1
TGTGCCAGCGGGACTAGCGAGACCTACGAGCAGTACTTC | CASGTSETYEQYF | TRBD2 | NA | TRBJ2-7 | TRBV2
TGTGCCAGCGCTAGGGGCGCAAACACCGGGGAGCTGTTTTTT | CASARGANTGELFF | NA | NA | TRBJ2-2 | TRBV6-4
TGCGCCAGCAGCTTGGAGGAAGCAGGACGGCCAGATACGCAGTATTTT | CASSLEEAGRPDTQYF | NA | NA | TRBJ2-3 | TRBV5-1
TGTGCCAGCAGGCCTCCCAGGGGCCCGGAGACCCAGTACTTC | CASRPPRGPETQYF | NA | NA | TRBJ2-5 | TRBV11-2
TGCAGCGTTGTAGGACCCAGGACAGGGTCCTACGAGCAGTACTTC | CSVVGPRTGSYEQYF | TRBD1 | NA | TRBJ2-7 | TRBV29-1
TGTGCCAGCAGCCCCAAAGACATACTAACCTACGAGCAGTACTTC | CASSPKDILTYEQYF | NA | NA | TRBJ2-7 | TRBV7-9
TGTGCCAGTAGTATCGCCGGGACTAGCGTGAATGAGCAGTACTTC | CASSIAGTSVNEQYF | TRBD2 | once | TRBJ2-7 | TRBV19
TGTGCCAGCAGCTCCGGACAGGCTTCCTACGAGCAGTACTTC | CASSSGQASYEQYF | TRBD1 | once | TRBJ2-7 | TRBV14
TGCAGCGTCGGGGGGCCCAGCTCCTACGAGCAGTACTTC | CSVGGPSSYEQYF | NA | NA | TRBJ2-7 | TRBV29-1
TGTGCCAGCAGCCCAGGGGGCGCGGGTGAAAAACTGTTTTTT | CASSPGGAGEKLFF | TRBD1 | NA | TRBJ1-4 | TRBV7-7